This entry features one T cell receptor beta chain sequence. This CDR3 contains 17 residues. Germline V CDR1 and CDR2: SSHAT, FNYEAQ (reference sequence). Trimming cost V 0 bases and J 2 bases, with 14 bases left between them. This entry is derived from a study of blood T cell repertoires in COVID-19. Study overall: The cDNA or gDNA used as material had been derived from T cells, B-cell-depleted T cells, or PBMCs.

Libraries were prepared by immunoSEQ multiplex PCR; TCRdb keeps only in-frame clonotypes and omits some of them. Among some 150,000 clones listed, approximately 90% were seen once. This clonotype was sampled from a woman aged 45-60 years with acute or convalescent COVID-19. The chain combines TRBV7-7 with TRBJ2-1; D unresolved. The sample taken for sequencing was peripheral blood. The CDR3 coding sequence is TGTGCCAGCAGCTTAGCGTATAGTCAGGCAGCCTACAATGAGCAGTTCTTC. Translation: CASSLAYSQAAYNEQFF.